These 21 T cell receptor beta chains share one sample of origin, sequenced in a study of identical twins. In TCRdb, the 5' RACE reads were re-called with MiXCR into one record per CDR3 protein. The top ten hold over 8% of the sample, which has about 240,000 distinct CDR3 sequences, roughly 10% seen once. Sequencing was done on a sample of memory T cells sorted from blood. The source is a man in his forties or fifties in good health.

The table lists this clonotype with many counts. CDR3 in amino acids: CASSPGTSGSNQETQYF. CDR3 bases: TGTGCCAGCAGCCCCGGGACTAGCGGGAGTAACCAAGAGACCCAGTACTTC. The chain recombines TRBV5-4 with TRBJ2-5; TRBD2 aligns across 14 bases. V was pared by 4 bases and J by 0 bases, with 5 bases of the junction left unmatched. CDR1 and CDR2 (germline): SGHNT, YYREEE (reference sequence). The CDR3 length is 17 residues.

This clonotype has at least ten counts. This rearrangement joins TRBV2 to TRBJ2-1; D remains ambiguous. CDR1 and CDR2 from the germline V gene are SNHLY and FYNNEI. Trimming removed 4 bases from V and 1 base from J, with 8 bases in between. The CDR3 runs to 14 residues. The chain's CDR3 is CASSVGLSYNEQFF. CDR3 nucleotide sequence: TGTGCCAGCAGTGTAGGGCTTTCCTACAATGAGCAGTTCTTC. Filled out from reference TRBV2 and TRBJ2-1, the complete variable domain reads EPEVTQTPSHQVTQMGQEVILRCVPISNHLYFYWYRQILGQKVEFLVSFYNNEISEKSEIFDDQFSVERPDGSNFTLKIRSTKLEDSAMYFCASSVGLSYNEQFFGPGTRLTVL.

This clonotype came up many times. This chain links TRBV3-1 with TRBJ2-1; TRBD2 matches at 11 bases. The germline gives CDR1 LGHDT, CDR2 YNNKEL (reference sequence). Losses at the gene ends were 5 bases for V and 6 bases for J; bases not matched to a gene: 6. The CDR3 totals 15 residues. The CDR3 region is CASSGTSGVPNEQFF. The CDR3 nucleotides are TGTGCCAGCAGCGGGACTAGCGGAGTCCCCAATGAGCAGTTCTTC.

This clonotype was found many times. This chain joins TRBV5-1 and TRBJ2-1, with D unclear. This CDR3 comprises 13 residues. Germline V CDR1 and CDR2: SGHRS, YFSETQ. V was clipped by 6 bases and J by 0 bases, with 7 bases between them. The CDR3 DNA sequence: TGCGCCAGCAAACAGAACTCCTACAATGAGCAGTTCTTC. This translates into CASKQNSYNEQFF.

Ten or more counts support this clonotype. The chain combines TRBV29-1 with TRBJ1-1; D call uncertain. The CDR3 has 11 amino acids. Germline V lookup: CDR1 SQVTM, CDR2 ANQGSEA. With 5 bases removed from V and 6 bases from J, the gap between germline ends came to 10 bases. The CDR3 DNA sequence: TGCAGCGTTTTCAGTAACGCTGAAGCTTTCTTT. Amino acids: CSVFSNAEAFF. The full variable domain, completed using reference TRBV29-1 and TRBJ1-1, is SAVISQKPSRDICQRGTSLTIQCQVDSQVTMMFWYRQQPGQSLTLIATANQGSEATYESGFVIDKFPISRPNLTFSTLTVSNMSPEDSSIYLCSVFSNAEAFFGQGTRLTVV.

This chain links TRBV4-1 with TRBJ2-1, with a possible D match to TRBD2 (6 bases). Per germline, CDR1 MGHRA and CDR2 YSYEKL. The V end was cut by 1 base, the J end by 0 bases, with 10 bases between. CDR3 length equals 16 residues. The DNA for the CDR3 is TGCGCCAGCAGCCAAGGTAGCGGCCGCTCCTACAATGAGCAGTTCTTC. This codes for CASSQGSGRSYNEQFF.

The V call is TRBV10-3, the J call TRBJ2-7, with D maybe TRBD2 (5 bases). The CDR3 has 14 amino acids. Germline loops: CDR1 ENHRY, CDR2 SYGVKD. Trimming stripped 10 bases from V and 3 bases from J, with 19 bases between. This CDR3 reads CATTKQSGGYEQYF. The CDR3 nucleotides read TGTGCCACCACGAAACAGAGCGGAGGCTACGAGCAGTACTTC.

This clonotype was seen at least ten times. The rearrangement uses TRBV4-2 and TRBJ2-3; perhaps TRBD2 as D (6 bases). This CDR3 contains 16 residues. V gave up 0 bases and J gave up 2 bases, with 12 bases separating them. CDR1 is LGHNA, CDR2 YNFKEQ, per germline. Here the CDR3 reads CASSQDWTGDTDTQYF. The CDR3 DNA reads as TGTGCCAGCAGCCAAGATTGGACGGGAGACACAGATACGCAGTATTTT.

This clonotype was detected a few times. The genes are TRBV5-6 and TRBJ2-2; D might be TRBD1 (6 bases). The germline CDR1 and CDR2 sequences are SGHDT and YYEEEE. Trimming took off 1 base at V and 1 base at J, with 8 bases between the two ends. The CDR3 length is 15 residues. The CDR3 loop reads CASSLLGQNTGELFF. In DNA, the CDR3 is TGTGCCAGCAGCTTGTTGGGACAGAACACCGGGGAGCTGTTTTTT.

This chain uses TRBV4-1 with TRBJ2-3; D gene uncertain. Per the germline V gene, CDR1 is MGHRA and CDR2 is YSYEKL. CDR3 length: 13 amino acids. Trimming removed 0 bases at V and 4 bases at J, with 5 bases between. The CDR3 spells CASSQDWADTQYF. CDR3 nucleotides: TGCGCCAGCAGCCAAGATTGGGCAGATACGCAGTATTTT.

The table lists this clonotype with a few counts. The CDR3: CASSLATGGTGSTDTQYF. The CDR3, as DNA: TGTGCCAGCAGCTTGGCTACGGGGGGAACCGGTAGCACAGATACGCAGTATTTT. The chain carries TRBV5-5 and TRBJ2-3, with TRBD2 matching over 7 bases. Unmatched junction bases numbered 10, after V lost 0 bases and J lost 0 bases. Germline V gene data show CDR1 as SGHKS and CDR2 as YYEKEE (reference sequence). The CDR3 extends over 18 amino acids.

This clonotype has at least ten counts. This chain connects TRBV4-1 to TRBJ2-1; 7 bases fit TRBD1. Germline-derived CDR1 and CDR2 are MGHRA and YSYEKL. Trimming cost V 4 bases and J 0 bases; bases outside gene matches: 6. This CDR3 region has 16 residues. CDR3 DNA sequence: TGCGCCAGCAGCCCCCAGACAGGGAACTCCTACAATGAGCAGTTCTTC. Translated: CASSPQTGNSYNEQFF.

The chain has TRBV5-1 and TRBJ2-5, with a tentative D call TRBD2 (5 bases). CDR1 and CDR2 from the germline V gene are SGHRS and YFSETQ. The germline V and J ends were trimmed by 3 bases and 5 bases, with 17 bases remaining between them. The CDR3 runs 15 residues. In nucleotides, the CDR3 is TGCGCCAGCAGCTCATTAGGACTTACGACCGAGACCCAGTACTTC. It yields the protein CASSSLGLTTETQYF.

The V gene is TRBV4-1, the J gene TRBJ2-1, with 8 bases fitting TRBD2. The length of the CDR3 is 14 residues. CDR1 is MGHRA and CDR2 is YSYEKL in the germline V gene. Germline trimming cut 5 bases from V and 5 bases from J; bases unmatched to any gene: 5. The CDR3 reads CASSVSGANNEQFF. CDR3 bases: TGCGCCAGCAGCGTTAGCGGGGCAAACAATGAGCAGTTCTTC.

The genes are TRBV11-2 and TRBJ1-1, with TRBD1 as a possible D gene (6 bases). Trimming shortened V by 1 base and J by 5 bases, and 23 bases separated the two germline ends. The CDR3 covers 18 residues. From germline, CDR1 is SGHAT and CDR2 FQNNGV. The CDR3 sequence is CASSLVGRGTSKGTEAFF. The CDR3 DNA follows: TGTGCCAGCAGCTTAGTCGGGAGGGGGACCTCCAAGGGAACTGAAGCTTTCTTT.

This clonotype was picked up a small number of times. This rearrangement joins TRBV7-9 to TRBJ1-1; no firm D call. Germline-derived CDR1 and CDR2 are SEHNR and FQNEAQ (reference sequence). This CDR3 has 12 residues. V shed 3 bases and J shed 5 bases, with 7 bases lying between them. The CDR3 region is CASSFLETEAFF. The CDR3 DNA is TGTGCCAGCAGCTTCCTCGAGACTGAAGCTTTCTTT. Full variable domain (remainder filled in from reference TRBV7-9 and TRBJ1-1): DTGVSQNPRHKITKRGQNVTFRCDPISEHNRLYWYRQTLGQGPEFLTYFQNEAQLEKSRLLSDRFSAERPKGSFSTLEIQRTEQGDSAMYLCASSFLETEAFFGQGTRLTVV.

This chain connects TRBV6-5 to TRBJ2-2; tentatively, D is TRBD1 or TRBD2 (6 bases each). CDR3 length equals 18 residues. The ends were cut back, 0 bases at V and 6 bases at J, with 20 bases in the middle. CDR1 is MNHEY and CDR2 is SVGAGI in the germline V gene. CDR3 bases: TGTGCCAGCAGTTACTCGATTAGAACCGGAAGGGGGGCCGGGGAGCTGTTTTTT. Translated: CASSYSIRTGRGAGELFF.

This clonotype was counted only a few times. The rearrangement joins TRBV10-3 to TRBJ2-1; D is uncertain. The V and J ends lost 0 bases and 4 bases respectively, with 4 bases between them. Germline assignment: CDR1 ENHRY and CDR2 SYGVKD. The length of the CDR3 is 13 residues. The CDR3 DNA reads TGTGCCATCAGTGAGTCTGAGTACAATGAGCAGTTCTTC. Translating gives CAISESEYNEQFF.

In its sample, this clonotype was seen a few times. The chain recombines TRBV7-9 with TRBJ1-2; 8 bases fit TRBD1. This CDR3 spans 13 amino acids. CDR1 SEHNR and CDR2 FQNEAQ come from the germline V gene (reference sequence). Trimming took 4 bases from V and 8 from J; bases not matched to a gene: 6. CDR3 DNA: TGTGCCAGCAGCTCCCAGGGGGCCGGGGGCTACACCTTC. As protein: CASSSQGAGGYTF.

This clonotype appeared a few times. The rearrangement joins TRBV6-5 to TRBJ1-2, with D perhaps TRBD1 (5 bases). Per germline, CDR1 MNHEY and CDR2 SVGAGI. This CDR3 comprises 15 residues. V was trimmed by 1 base and J by 4 bases, leaving 13 bases between them. CDR3 protein: CASSYLAEGPYGYTF. Written as DNA, the CDR3 is TGTGCCAGCAGTTACTTAGCTGAGGGACCCTATGGCTACACCTTC.

The gene calls are TRBV7-2 and TRBJ2-6, with D hard to call. The CDR3 has 15 residues. Germline loops: CDR1 SGHTA, CDR2 FQGNSA. V gave up 2 bases and J gave up 1 base, with 6 bases separating them. The CDR3 reads CASSLFGSGANVLTF. CDR3 coding DNA: TGTGCCAGCAGCTTATTTGGTTCTGGGGCCAACGTCCTGACTTTC.